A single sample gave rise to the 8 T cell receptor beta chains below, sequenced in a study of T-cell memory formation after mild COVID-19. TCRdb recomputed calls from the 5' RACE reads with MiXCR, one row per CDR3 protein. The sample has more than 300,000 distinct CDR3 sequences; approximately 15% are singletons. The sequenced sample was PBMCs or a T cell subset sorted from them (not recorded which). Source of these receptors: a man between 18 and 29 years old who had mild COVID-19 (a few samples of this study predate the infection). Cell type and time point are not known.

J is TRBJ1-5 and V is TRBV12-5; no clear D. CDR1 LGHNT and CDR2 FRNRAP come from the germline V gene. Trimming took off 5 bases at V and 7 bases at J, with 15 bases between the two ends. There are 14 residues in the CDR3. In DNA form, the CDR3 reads TGTGCTAGTGGTACAGAGACGCCAACCCAGCCCCAGCATTTT. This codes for CASGTETPTQPQHF. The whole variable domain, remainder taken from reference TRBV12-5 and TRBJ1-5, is DARVTQTPRHKVTEMGQEVTMRCQPILGHNTVFWYRQTMMQGLELLAYFRNRAPLDDSGMPKDRFSAEMPDATLATLKIQPSEPRDSAVYFCASGTETPTQPQHFGDGTRLSIL.

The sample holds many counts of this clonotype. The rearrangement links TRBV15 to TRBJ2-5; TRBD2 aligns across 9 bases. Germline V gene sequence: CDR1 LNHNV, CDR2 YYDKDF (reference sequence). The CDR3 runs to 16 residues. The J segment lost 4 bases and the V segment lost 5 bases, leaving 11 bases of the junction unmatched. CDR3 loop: CATSSGLAGRGETQYF. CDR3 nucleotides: TGTGCCACCAGCTCGGGACTAGCTGGGAGGGGAGAGACCCAGTACTTC. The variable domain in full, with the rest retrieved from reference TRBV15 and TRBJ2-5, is DAMVIQNPRYQVTQFGKPVTLSCSQTLNHNVMYWYQQKSSQAPKLLFHYYDKDFNNEADTPDNFQSRRPNTSFCFLDIRSPGLGDTAMYLCATSSGLAGRGETQYFGPGTRLLVL.

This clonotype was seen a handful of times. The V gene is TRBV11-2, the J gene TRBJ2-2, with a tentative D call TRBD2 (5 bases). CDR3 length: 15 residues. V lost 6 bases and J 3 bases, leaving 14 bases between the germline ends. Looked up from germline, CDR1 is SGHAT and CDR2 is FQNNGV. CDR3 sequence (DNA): TGTGCCAGCAGGGGCCTGTGGACTTACACCGGGGAGCTGTTTTTT. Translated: CASRGLWTYTGELFF.

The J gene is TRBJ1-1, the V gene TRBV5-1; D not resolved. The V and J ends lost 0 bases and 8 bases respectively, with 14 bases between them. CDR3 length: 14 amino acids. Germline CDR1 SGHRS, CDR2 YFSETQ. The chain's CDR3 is CASSLVSSEAEAFF. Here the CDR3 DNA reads TGCGCCAGCAGCTTGGTATCATCCGAGGCCGAAGCTTTCTTT. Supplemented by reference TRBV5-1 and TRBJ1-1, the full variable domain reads KAGVTQTPRYLIKTRGQQVTLSCSPISGHRSVSWYQQTPGQGLQFLFEYFSETQRNKGNFPGRFSGRQFSNSRSEMNVSTLELGDSALYLCASSLVSSEAEAFFGQGTRLTVV.

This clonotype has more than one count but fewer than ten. The CDR3 here is CASRPAHNEQFF. CDR3 sequence (DNA): TGTGCCAGCAGACCTGCTCACAATGAGCAGTTCTTC. The V and J genes are TRBV6-6 and TRBJ2-1, with unresolved D. V lost 6 bases, J lost 5 bases, and 8 bases lay in between. The CDR3 has 12 amino acids. Per the germline V gene, CDR1 is MNHNY and CDR2 is SVGAGI (reference sequence).

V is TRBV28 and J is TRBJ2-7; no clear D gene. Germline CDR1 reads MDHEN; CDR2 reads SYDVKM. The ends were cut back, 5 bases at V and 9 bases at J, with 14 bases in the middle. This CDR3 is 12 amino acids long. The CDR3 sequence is CASSGFTPRQYV. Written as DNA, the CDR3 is TGTGCCAGCAGTGGATTTACCCCCCGGCAGTACGTC.

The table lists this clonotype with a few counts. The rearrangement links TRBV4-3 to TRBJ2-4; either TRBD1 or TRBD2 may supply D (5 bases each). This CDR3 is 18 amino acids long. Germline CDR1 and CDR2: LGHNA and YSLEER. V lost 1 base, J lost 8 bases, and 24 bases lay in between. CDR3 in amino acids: CASSQVRGRRGAVDIQYF. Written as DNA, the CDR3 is TGCGCCAGCAGCCAAGTAAGGGGTCGAAGAGGGGCGGTAGACATTCAGTACTTC.

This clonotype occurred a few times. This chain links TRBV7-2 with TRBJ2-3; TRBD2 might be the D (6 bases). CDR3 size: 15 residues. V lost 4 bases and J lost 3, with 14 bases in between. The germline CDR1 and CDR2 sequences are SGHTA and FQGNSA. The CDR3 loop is CASSWMGGRTDTQYF. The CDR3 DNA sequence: TGTGCCAGCAGCTGGATGGGGGGTAGAACAGATACGCAGTATTTT.